The 16 T cell receptor beta chains presented below share a single source sample, sequenced in a study of cytomegalovirus exposure and HLA in healthy donors. Primers for the PCR totalled 60 Vbeta and 13 Jbeta. Assay used: immunoSEQ multiplex PCR; TCRdb lists only in-frame clones, some missing. The sample consists of some 110,000 clones, over 65% of them appearing once. Sequences were obtained from PBMCs. The receptors stem from a woman aged 40 to 50 in good health and CMV-seronegative.

The rearrangement uses TRBV7-9 and TRBJ2-5, with a possible D match to TRBD2 (6 bases). V lost 1 base and J lost 2, with 8 bases in between. In germline, CDR1 is SEHNR, CDR2 FQNEAQ (reference sequence). The CDR3 sequence is 14 residues long. CDR3 nucleotides: TGTGCCAGCAGCTTAGAGACTAGACAAGAGACCCAGTACTTC. It specifies CASSLETRQETQYF.

V is TRBV5-1 and J is TRBJ1-2; 9 nucleotides align to TRBD1. The germline CDR1 and CDR2 sequences are SGHRS and YFSETQ. The CDR3 length is 14 residues. V gave up 4 bases and J gave up 10 bases; unmatched junction bases: 11. DNA for the CDR3: TGCGCCAGCAGCGTCGAGACAGGGGGAGCCTTCTACACCTTC. It encodes CASSVETGGAFYTF.

This clone was found a few times. The V and J genes are TRBV11-3 and TRBJ2-1; tentatively, D is TRBD2 (5 bases). V lost 5 bases and J lost 5, with 13 bases in between. The CDR3 runs 14 residues. Germline assignment: CDR1 SGHNT and CDR2 YENEEA. The CDR3 here is CASSPTDYHNEQFF. In nucleotides, the CDR3 is TGTGCCAGCAGCCCTACAGACTACCACAATGAGCAGTTCTTC.

This clone has more than one count but fewer than ten. The rearrangement uses TRBV18 and TRBJ1-1; no reliable D call. CDR1 is KGHSH and CDR2 is LQKENI in the germline V gene. The CDR3 spans 14 residues. V was shortened by 2 bases and J by 0 bases, with 7 bases between the two germline ends. The CDR3 region has the DNA TGTGCCAGCTCACCAGGAGCTATGAACACTGAAGCTTTCTTT. Translation gives CASSPGAMNTEAFF. Combining the CDR3 with reference TRBV18 and TRBJ1-1 gives the whole variable domain NAGVMQNPRHLVRRRGQEARLRCSPMKGHSHVYWYRQLPEEGLKFMVYLQKENIIDESGMPKERFSAEFPKEGPSILRIQQVVRGDSAAYFCASSPGAMNTEAFFGQGTRLTVV.

The rearrangement links TRBV5-6 to TRBJ1-2; TRBD1 matches at 7 bases. CDR1 and CDR2 (germline): SGHDT, YYEEEE. CDR3 length: 13 amino acids. Trimming removed 4 bases from V and 8 bases from J; junction bases left unmatched: 8. The CDR3 protein is CASSSMTGNGYTF. The CDR3 nucleotides read TGTGCCAGCAGCAGTATGACAGGGAACGGCTACACCTTC.

V and J are TRBV5-4 and TRBJ2-2, with 9 bases identical to TRBD1. This CDR3 has 17 residues. The germline CDR1 and CDR2 sequences are SGHNT and YYREEE (reference sequence). V dropped 4 bases and J dropped 1; count of bases not matched to a gene: 8. The DNA of the CDR3 is TGTGCCAGCAGCCGCGGGACAGGGATAGTGAACACCGGGGAGCTGTTTTTT. Translation gives CASSRGTGIVNTGELFF.

This chain uses TRBV28 with TRBJ2-5; D might be TRBD1 (5 bases). V was pared by 5 bases and J by 5 bases, with 15 bases between. This CDR3 spans 14 amino acids. Germline CDR1 MDHEN, CDR2 SYDVKM. Written as DNA, the CDR3 is TGTGCCAGCAGTCGAGAGACAGATTTGGAGACCCAGTACTTC. It encodes CASSRETDLETQYF.

V gene TRBV9 combines with J gene TRBJ1-4; the match to TRBD1 covers 10 bases. Germline V gene sequence: CDR1 SGDLS, CDR2 YYNGEE. Trimming at V came to 4 bases and at J to 4 bases, leaving 7 bases not matched to a gene. The CDR3 length is 16 residues. This CDR3 reads CASSTGTGAINEKLFF. The CDR3 bases are TGTGCCAGCAGCACTGGGACAGGGGCCATTAATGAAAAACTGTTTTTT.

J is TRBJ2-7 and V is TRBV7-8, with TRBD2 identical over 7 bases. The CDR3 contains 14 residues. Trimming removed 4 bases from V and 3 bases from J; junction bases left unmatched: 6. Germline V CDR1 and CDR2: SGHVS, FQNEAQ. In DNA form, the CDR3 reads TGTGCCAGCAGCTCCAGGGAGGGGCTCTACGAGCAGTACTTC. Encoded protein: CASSSREGLYEQYF.

With regard to this clone: The sample carries other DNA sequences with the same CDR3. The rearrangement links TRBV6-5 to TRBJ1-1; D is ambiguous. This CDR3 has 14 amino acids. Deletions cut 6 bases from V and 2 bases from J, with 13 bases between. Germline loops: CDR1 MNHEY, CDR2 SVGAGI. The CDR3 nucleotides are TGTGCCAGCAGCCCGCGGGAGGGAAACACTGAAGCTTTCTTT. Encoded protein: CASSPREGNTEAFF.

The DNA of the CDR3 is TGTGCCAGTAGTATGCTTCCGAGTCAGCCCCAGCATTTT. As protein: CASSMLPSQPQHF. The chain uses TRBV19 and TRBJ1-5; no firm D call. The CDR3 has 13 residues. Germline CDR1 LNHDA, CDR2 SQIVND (reference sequence). V was cut by 3 bases and J by 6 bases, with 9 bases left in between.

The V call is TRBV28, the J call TRBJ2-3; 9 bases align to TRBD2. With 2 bases clipped from V and 11 bases from J, the junction kept 29 bases outside the gene matches. The CDR3 has 21 amino acids. Germline loops: CDR1 MDHEN, CDR2 SYDVKM. CDR3 amino acids: CASSLRPGSRGAGGPMRGQYF. DNA of the CDR3: TGTGCCAGCAGTTTACGTCCAGGCTCACGGGGGGCGGGAGGGCCGATGAGAGGGCAGTATTTT.

J is TRBJ1-3 and V is TRBV5-3; TRBD1 agrees at 8 bases. TRBV5-3 is identified as an open reading frame with a role that is uncertain. J lost 11 bases, V lost 4 bases, and 17 bases had no gene match. The CDR3 length is 16 residues. This CDR3 reads CARSEGDRNSHGAIYF. CDR3 nucleotide sequence: TGTGCCAGAAGCGAAGGGGACAGGAATTCGCACGGAGCCATATATTTT.

The chain uses TRBV27 and TRBJ2-2; D is possibly TRBD1 (5 bases). The CDR3 consists of 14 residues. In germline, CDR1 is MNHEY, CDR2 SMNVEV (reference sequence). V was clipped by 5 bases and J by 1 base, with 8 bases between them. CDR3 loop: CASSPGQNTGELFF. CDR3 bases: TGTGCCAGCAGTCCCGGACAGAACACCGGGGAGCTGTTTTTT.

A single count supports this clone. The V and J genes are TRBV6-6 and TRBJ1-1; D is unclear. The length of the CDR3 is 13 residues. Looked up from germline, CDR1 is MNHNY and CDR2 is SVGAGI (reference sequence). V was pared by 4 bases and J by 0 bases, with 6 bases between. Here the CDR3 reads CASSLAMNTEAFF. The CDR3 DNA sequence: TGTGCCAGCAGTTTGGCAATGAACACTGAAGCTTTCTTT.

In this sample, this clone turned up once. The chain has TRBV7-6 and TRBJ2-1, with 14 bases matching TRBD2. The junction had 3 bases not matched to a gene; V was cut back by 5 bases and J by 6 bases. The CDR3 runs to 15 residues. From germline, CDR1 is SGHVS and CDR2 FNYEAQ. CDR3 protein: CASSPGLAGANEQFF. CDR3 nucleotides: TGTGCCAGCAGCCCGGGACTAGCGGGAGCCAATGAGCAGTTCTTC.